This entry features one T cell receptor (beta chain) sequence. Its antigen is currently unknown. This sample was taken from a study of metastatic and nonmetastatic thyroid tumors. The overall study: It was across blood and tumor or nodule tissue from malignant and benign thyroid patients that repertoires were compared. Overall study findings and caveats: The study reportedly found significantly higher TCR beta diversity in malignant thyroid tumors than benign nodules, in blood and tumor.

In the original workflow: The study took CDR3 differences across clinicopathological groups and made a distant-metastasis classifier for papillary thyroid cancer from them. TCRdb called clones again from the PCR reads with MiXCR. Clone size and V and J calls follow TCRdb, not the original study. In the table there are about 21,000 clones, approximately 22% of which are singletons. The CDR3 contains 15 residues. Germline-derived CDR1 and CDR2 are SGHAT and FQNNGV. With V trimmed by 5 bases and J by 4 bases, 7 bases remained unmatched. There were no patients who had received any treatment before thyroid surgery.

The sequence derives from a male donor with papillary thyroid cancer or a benign thyroid nodule (not recorded which). Some clones in this sample may be carry-over from other donors' samples. The J gene is TRBJ2-7, the V gene TRBV11-2; TRBD2 matches at 11 bases. The specimen was tumor tissue. In DNA form, the CDR3 reads TGTGCCAGCAGCAGGACTAGCGGGTTCTCATACGAGCAGTACTTC. It is translated as CASSRTSGFSYEQYF.